The clone carrying this T cell receptor (beta chain) was counted between two and nine times. The data stem from a study of blood T cell repertoires in COVID-19. Study in general: The cDNA or gDNA used as material had been derived from T cells, B-cell-depleted T cells, or PBMCs.

There are 17 residues in the CDR3. V shed 5 bases, J shed 8 bases, and the junction held 14 bases outside the gene matches. Germline CDR1 reads SEHNR; CDR2 reads FQNEAQ (reference sequence). In the original processing: Amplifying reference gene primers gave estimates of nucleated cell counts. Profiling relied on immunoSEQ multiplex PCR, and the TCRdb table lists in-frame clones only, not all of them. The V and J calls and clone size are taken from that table; D and trimming were inferred from the DNA. The sample records approximately 150,000 clones, 87% being singletons. The sequence derives from a man older than 75 with acute or convalescent COVID-19. The chain joins TRBV7-9 to TRBJ2-1; 11 bases agree with TRBD2. Source material: peripheral blood. This chain's CDR3 is CASSLKTSGGSYYEQFF. The CDR3 region has the DNA TGTGCCAGCAGCCTCAAAACTAGCGGGGGCTCCTATTATGAGCAGTTCTTC.